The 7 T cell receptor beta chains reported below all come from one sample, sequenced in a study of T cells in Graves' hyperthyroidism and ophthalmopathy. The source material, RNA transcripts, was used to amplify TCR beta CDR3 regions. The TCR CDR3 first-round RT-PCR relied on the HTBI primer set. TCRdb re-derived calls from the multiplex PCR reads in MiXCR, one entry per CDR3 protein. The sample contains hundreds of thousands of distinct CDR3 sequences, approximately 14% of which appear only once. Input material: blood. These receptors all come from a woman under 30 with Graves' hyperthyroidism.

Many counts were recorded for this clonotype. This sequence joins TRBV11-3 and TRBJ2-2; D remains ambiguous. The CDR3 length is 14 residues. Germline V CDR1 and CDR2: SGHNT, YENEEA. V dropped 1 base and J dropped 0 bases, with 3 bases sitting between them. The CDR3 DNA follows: TGTGCCAGCAGCTTAGTGTCGAACACCGGGGAGCTGTTTTTT. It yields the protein CASSLVSNTGELFF.

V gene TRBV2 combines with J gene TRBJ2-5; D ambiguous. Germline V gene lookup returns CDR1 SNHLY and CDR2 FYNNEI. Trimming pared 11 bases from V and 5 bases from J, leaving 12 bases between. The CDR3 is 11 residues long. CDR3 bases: TGTGCCGCCAGTATGAGGGAGACCCAGTACTTC. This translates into CAASMRETQYF.

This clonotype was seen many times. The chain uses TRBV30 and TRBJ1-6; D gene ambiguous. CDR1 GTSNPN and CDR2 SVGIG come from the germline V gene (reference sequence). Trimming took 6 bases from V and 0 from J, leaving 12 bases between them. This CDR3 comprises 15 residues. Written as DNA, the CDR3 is TGTGCCTGTCCGGGCCAAAGCTCCTATAATTCACCCCTCCACTTT. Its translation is CACPGQSSYNSPLHF. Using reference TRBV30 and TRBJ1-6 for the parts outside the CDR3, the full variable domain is SQTIHQWPATLVQPVGSPLSLECTVEGTSNPNLYWYRQAAGRGLQLLFYSVGIGQISSEVPQNLSASRPQDRQFILSSKKLLLSDSGFYLCACPGQSSYNSPLHFGNGTRLTVT.

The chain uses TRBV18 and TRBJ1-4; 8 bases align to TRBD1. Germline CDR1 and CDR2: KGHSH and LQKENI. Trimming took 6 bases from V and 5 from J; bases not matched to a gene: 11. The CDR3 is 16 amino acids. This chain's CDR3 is CASSPTVGQGNEKLFF. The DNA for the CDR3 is TGTGCCAGCTCGCCCACCGTCGGACAGGGAAATGAAAAACTGTTTTTT.

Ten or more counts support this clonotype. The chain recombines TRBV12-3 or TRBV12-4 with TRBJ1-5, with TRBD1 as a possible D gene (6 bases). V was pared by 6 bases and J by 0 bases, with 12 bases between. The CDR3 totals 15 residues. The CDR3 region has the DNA TGTGCCAGCAGCACACAGGGAAGTAGCAATCAGCCCCAGCATTTT. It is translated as CASSTQGSSNQPQHF.

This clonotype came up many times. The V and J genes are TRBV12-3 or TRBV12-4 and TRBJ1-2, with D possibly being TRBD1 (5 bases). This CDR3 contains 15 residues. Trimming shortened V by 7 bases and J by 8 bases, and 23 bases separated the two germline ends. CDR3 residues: CASTPGHYHEDGYTF. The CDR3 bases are TGTGCCAGCACACCCGGACACTACCATGAGGACGGCTACACCTTC.

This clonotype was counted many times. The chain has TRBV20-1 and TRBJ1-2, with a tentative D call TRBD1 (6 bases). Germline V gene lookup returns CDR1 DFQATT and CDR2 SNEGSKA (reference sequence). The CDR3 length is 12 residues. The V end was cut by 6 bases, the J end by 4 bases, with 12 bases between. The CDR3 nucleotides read TGCAGTGCCCAGCGGGGGCCCTATGGCTACACCTTC. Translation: CSAQRGPYGYTF.